The 5 T cell receptor beta chains listed next were all sequenced from one sample in a study of cytomegalovirus exposure and HLA in healthy donors. In the PCR, 60 Vbeta and 13 Jbeta primers were used. The table came from immunoSEQ multiplex PCR; TCRdb's copy has only in-frame clones and leaves some out. The data show about 170,000 clones, with about 65% seen just once and 6% to 7.5% held by the top ten. Specimen: PBMCs. These TCRs come from a man aged 40-55 years in good health and CMV-seropositive.

The chain links TRBV7-6 to TRBJ1-1; D gene unclear. The germline V gene encodes CDR1 SGHVS and CDR2 FNYEAQ. The ends were cut back, 1 base at V and 5 bases at J, with 8 bases in the middle. The CDR3 has 13 residues. DNA for the CDR3: TGTGCCAGCAGCTTAGATGAGGGTACTGAAGCTTTCTTT. This translates into CASSLDEGTEAFF. Using reference TRBV7-6 and TRBJ1-1 for the parts outside the CDR3, the full variable domain is GAGVSQSPRYKVTKRGQDVALRCDPISGHVSLYWYRQALGQGPEFLTYFNYEAQQDKSGLPNDRFSAERPEGSISTLTIQRTEQRDSAMYRCASSLDEGTEAFFGQGTRLTVV.

The chain has TRBV5-4 and TRBJ1-2; 7 bases agree with TRBD1. Losses at the gene ends were 5 bases for V and 8 bases for J; bases not matched to a gene: 3. Germline CDR1 and CDR2: SGHNT and YYREEE (reference sequence). The CDR3 has 11 residues. The CDR3 nucleotides are TGTGCCAGCAGGAGGGACAGCGGCTACACCTTC. Protein product: CASRRDSGYTF. The variable domain in full, with the rest retrieved from reference TRBV5-4 and TRBJ1-2, is ETGVTQSPTHLIKTRGQQVTLRCSSQSGHNTVSWYQQALGQGPQFIFQYYREEENGRGNFPPRFSGLQFPNYSSELNVNALELDDSALYLCASRRDSGYTFGSGTRLTVV.

The chain is built from TRBV6-1 and TRBJ2-3; TRBD1 aligns across 11 bases. This CDR3 spans 14 amino acids. Germline loops: CDR1 MNHNS, CDR2 SASEGT. The J segment lost 5 bases and the V segment lost 6 bases, leaving 4 bases of the junction unmatched. This CDR3 is CASRAGQGVDTQYF. CDR3 in DNA: TGTGCCAGCAGGGCGGGACAGGGGGTAGATACGCAGTATTTT.

This clone was seen only once. The chain uses TRBV4-1 and TRBJ2-1; D remains unclear. Per germline, CDR1 MGHRA and CDR2 YSYEKL. The CDR3 totals 13 residues. V was pared by 0 bases and J by 10 bases, with 10 bases between. CDR3 sequence (DNA): TGCGCCAGCAGCCAAGATATGGTCCAGGAGCAGTTCTTC. Protein product: CASSQDMVQEQFF.

Only a few counts were recorded for this clone. V is TRBV7-3 and J is TRBJ1-2, with unresolved D. CDR1 and CDR2 from the germline V gene are SGHTA and FQGTGA. This CDR3 spans 13 amino acids. The V gene lost 5 bases and the J gene lost 2 bases, with 9 bases spanning the gap. DNA for the CDR3: TGTGCCAGCAGCGCGTCCGGGAACTATGGCTACACCTTC. Translating gives CASSASGNYGYTF. Supplemented by reference TRBV7-3 and TRBJ1-2, the full variable domain reads GAGVSQTPSNKVTEKGKYVELRCDPISGHTALYWYRQSLGQGPEFLIYFQGTGAADDSGLPNDRFFAVRPEGSVSTLKIQRTERGDSAVYLCASSASGNYGYTFGSGTRLTVV.